This TCR beta chain was observed in a study of preoperative IRX-2 immunotherapy in early breast cancer. Produced via immunoSEQ multiplex PCR; TCRdb's table is partial and in-frame only. The sample holds around 28,000 clones, approximately 84% seen once. The CDR3 spans 14 residues. The germline V and J ends were trimmed by 1 base and 0 bases, with 7 bases remaining between them. The germline gives CDR1 MNHGY, CDR2 SAAAGT. Regarding treatment: preoperative locoregional IRX-2 cytokine immunotherapy. Preoperative locoregional IRX-2 cytokine immunotherapy was tested in the phase Ib source study. The source of this sequence is a human donor with breast cancer. V usage is TRBV6-8 and J usage is TRBJ2-7; D is undetermined. Sequences were derived from lymph node tissue, sampled before IRX-2 immunotherapy. The CDR3 bases are TGTGCCAGCAGTTACTTGACGGGCTCCTACGAGCAGTACTTC. It specifies CASSYLTGSYEQYF.